This TCR beta chain was captured in a study of T cells and Merkel cell carcinoma outcomes. Study conclusions and caveats: In Merkel cell carcinoma, repertoire and T-cell density reportedly predicted outcomes.

Only in-frame clones appear in the TCRdb table, and some are missing; sequencing was by immunoSEQ multiplex PCR. This sample yields about 440 clones, of which less than 95% are seen a single time; 6.5% belongs to the top ten. With regard to this clone: The antigen is not known.

CDR1 and CDR2 from the germline V gene are LNHNV and YYDKDF (reference sequence). The CDR3 sequence is 13 residues long. V lost 5 bases, J lost 3 bases, and 8 bases lay in between. Specimen: tumor tissue from Merkel cell carcinoma. The sequence was collected from a human donor with Merkel cell carcinoma. The rearrangement uses TRBV15 and TRBJ1-5; D is unclear. The CDR3 loop is CATSAFSNQPQHF. The CDR3 DNA follows: TGTGCCACCAGCGCTTTTTCCAATCAGCCCCAGCATTTT.